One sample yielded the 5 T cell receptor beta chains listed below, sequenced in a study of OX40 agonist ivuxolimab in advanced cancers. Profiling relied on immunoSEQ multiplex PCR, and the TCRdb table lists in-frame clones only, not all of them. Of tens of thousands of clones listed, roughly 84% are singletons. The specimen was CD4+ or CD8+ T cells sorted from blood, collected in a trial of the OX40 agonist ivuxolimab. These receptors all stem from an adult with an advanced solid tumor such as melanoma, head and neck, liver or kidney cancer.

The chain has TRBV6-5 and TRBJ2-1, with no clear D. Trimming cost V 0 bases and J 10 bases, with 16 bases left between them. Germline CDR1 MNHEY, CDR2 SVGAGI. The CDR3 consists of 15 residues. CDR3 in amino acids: CASSYSPRLVGEQFF. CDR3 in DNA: TGTGCCAGCAGTTACTCGCCGAGACTTGTTGGGGAGCAGTTCTTC.

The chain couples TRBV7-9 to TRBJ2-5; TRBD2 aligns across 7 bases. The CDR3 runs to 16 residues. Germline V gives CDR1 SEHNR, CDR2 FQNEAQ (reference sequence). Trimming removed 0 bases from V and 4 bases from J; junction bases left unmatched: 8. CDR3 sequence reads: CASSLAGRERGETQYF. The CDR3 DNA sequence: TGTGCCAGCAGCTTAGCGGGGCGGGAGCGGGGAGAGACCCAGTACTTC.

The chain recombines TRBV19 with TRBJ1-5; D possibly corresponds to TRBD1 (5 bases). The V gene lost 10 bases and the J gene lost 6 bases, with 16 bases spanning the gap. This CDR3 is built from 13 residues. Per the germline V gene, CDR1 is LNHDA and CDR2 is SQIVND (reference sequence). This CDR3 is CATLGVRGQPQHF. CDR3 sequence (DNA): TGTGCCACCCTGGGGGTGCGGGGTCAGCCCCAGCATTTT.

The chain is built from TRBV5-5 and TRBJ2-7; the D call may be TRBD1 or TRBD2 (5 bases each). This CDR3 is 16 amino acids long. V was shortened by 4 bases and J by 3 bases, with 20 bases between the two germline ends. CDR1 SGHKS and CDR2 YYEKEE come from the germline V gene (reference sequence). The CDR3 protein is CASSRVGGGRVYEQYV. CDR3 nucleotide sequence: TGTGCCAGCAGCCGAGTAGGTGGGGGACGGGTCTACGAGCAGTACGTC.

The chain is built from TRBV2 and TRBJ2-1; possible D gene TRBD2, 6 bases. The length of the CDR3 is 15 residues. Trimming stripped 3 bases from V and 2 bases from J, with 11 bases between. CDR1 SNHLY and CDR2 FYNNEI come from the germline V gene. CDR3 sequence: CASSDEGLAYNEQFF. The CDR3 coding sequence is TGTGCCAGCAGTGACGAGGGACTGGCCTACAATGAGCAGTTCTTC. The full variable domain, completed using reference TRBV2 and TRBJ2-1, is EPEVTQTPSHQVTQMGQEVILRCVPISNHLYFYWYRQILGQKVEFLVSFYNNEISEKSEIFDDQFSVERPDGSNFTLKIRSTKLEDSAMYFCASSDEGLAYNEQFFGPGTRLTVL.